These 8 T cell receptor beta chains were all obtained from the same sample, sequenced in a study of T-cell reconstitution after alpha-beta-depleted transplantation in children. A library of TCRbeta sequences, prepared with unique molecular identifiers, was generated. TCRdb fed the PCR reads into MiXCR, producing one record per CDR3 protein. Of 600,000 to 700,000 distinct CDR3 sequences in the sample, around 16% are singletons; the top ten hold 1.1%. The source was PBMCs from the stem cell graft donor, collected from the stem cell graft. These receptors originate from a human donor who donated a stem cell graft to a child with acute myeloid leukemia.

The V gene is TRBV5-1, the J gene TRBJ1-2; TRBD1 might be the D (5 bases). Germline values: CDR1 SGHRS, CDR2 YFSETQ. V was cut by 5 bases and J by 2 bases, with 10 bases left in between. This CDR3 region has 13 residues. CDR3 sequence reads: CASRFRDNYGYTF. CDR3 sequence (DNA): TGCGCCAGCAGATTTAGGGACAACTATGGCTACACCTTC.

In its sample, this clonotype was seen a few times. This chain links TRBV5-1 with TRBJ2-1; 9 bases match TRBD2. With V trimmed by 1 base and J by 4 bases, 3 bases remained unmatched. Germline V CDR1 and CDR2: SGHRS, YFSETQ. This CDR3 region has 15 residues. CDR3 DNA sequence: TGCGCCAGCAGCTTGCAGCGGGGGGATTACAATGAGCAGTTCTTC. Protein: CASSLQRGDYNEQFF.

This clonotype was detected only a few times. The chain couples TRBV5-1 to TRBJ2-5; 8 nucleotides agree with TRBD2. The germline CDR1 and CDR2 sequences are SGHRS and YFSETQ. This CDR3 contains 14 residues. With 7 bases clipped from V and 1 base from J, the junction kept 6 bases outside the gene matches. CDR3 sequence reads: CASFPGGGQETQYF. The CDR3 DNA reads TGCGCCAGCTTCCCGGGGGGGGGCCAAGAGACCCAGTACTTC.

A few counts support this clonotype. The chain links TRBV20-1 to TRBJ1-3; D gene uncertain. The CDR3 consists of 14 residues. Looked up from germline, CDR1 is DFQATT and CDR2 is SNEGSKA (reference sequence). V lost 5 bases and J 3 bases, leaving 14 bases between the germline ends. CDR3 in amino acids: CSAPNTAGGNTIYF. The CDR3 DNA is TGCAGTGCTCCCAACACCGCGGGTGGAAACACCATATATTTT.

This clonotype showed up just a few times. The CDR3 nucleotides read TGTGCCAGCAGCTTAGCAAGGGTTCAGACCCAGTACTTC. Translated, it gives CASSLARVQTQYF. The chain uses TRBV11-2 and TRBJ2-5; the D is unclear. V shed 1 base and J shed 6 bases, with 9 bases lying between them. Germline-derived CDR1 and CDR2 are SGHAT and FQNNGV. The CDR3 sequence is 13 residues long.

This clonotype was picked up many times. This chain connects TRBV7-6 to TRBJ2-2, with D unclear. CDR3 length: 14 residues. V was trimmed by 1 base and J by 4 bases, leaving 7 bases between them. The germline gives CDR1 SGHVS, CDR2 FNYEAQ. The CDR3 sequence is CASSLGQSTGELFF. In nucleotides, the CDR3 is TGTGCCAGCAGCTTAGGCCAGAGCACCGGGGAGCTGTTTTTT.

This clonotype was detected ten times or more. This chain joins TRBV25-1 and TRBJ2-7, with TRBD1 identical over 7 bases. V lost 6 bases to trimming and J lost 2 bases; unmatched junction nucleotides: 7. Germline V CDR1 and CDR2: MGHDK, SYGVNS. The CDR3 has 14 amino acids. The CDR3 loop is CASRRDSEPYEQYF. The CDR3 DNA reads as TGTGCCAGCAGACGGGACAGTGAACCCTACGAGCAGTACTTC.

There are many counts of this clonotype. The chain employs TRBV6-5 and TRBJ2-7; 8 nucleotides line up with TRBD1. Germline V gene sequence: CDR1 MNHEY, CDR2 SVGAGI. The length of the CDR3 is 14 residues. The ends lost 2 bases at V and 3 bases at J; junction bases unmatched: 3. This CDR3 reads CASSYGTGDYEQYF. The CDR3 DNA follows: TGTGCCAGCAGTTACGGGACAGGTGACTACGAGCAGTACTTC.